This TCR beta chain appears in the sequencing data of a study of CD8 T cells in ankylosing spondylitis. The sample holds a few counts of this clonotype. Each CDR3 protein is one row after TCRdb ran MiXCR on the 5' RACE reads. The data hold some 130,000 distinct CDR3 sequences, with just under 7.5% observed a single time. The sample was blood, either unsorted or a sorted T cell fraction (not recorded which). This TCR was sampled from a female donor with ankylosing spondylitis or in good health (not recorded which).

The CDR3 loop reads CASSPRGGLTGELFF. CDR3 DNA sequence: TGTGCCAGCAGCCCACGGGGGGGCCTCACCGGGGAGCTGTTTTTT. This chain joins TRBV12-3 or TRBV12-4 and TRBJ2-2, with TRBD2 identical over 8 bases. CDR3 length: 15 residues. The V and J ends lost 6 bases and 4 bases, in that order; junction bases with no gene match: 7.